This entry lists 13 T cell receptor beta chains sequenced from one sample in a study of spatial heterogeneity in lung cancer. One entry per CDR3 protein, called by TCRdb with MiXCR from the 5' RACE reads. The repertoire holds 45,000 or so distinct CDR3 sequences, 10% to 15% seen once, with 40% to 50% in the top ten. Time point reported: sample taken at primary tumor resection. Material for sequencing was whole RNA from tumor, nontumor lung or frozen PBMC, left unsorted. The sequencing used PBMCs, collected at surgery. These receptors were obtained from a female donor with early-stage non-small cell lung cancer.

This chain links TRBV19 with TRBJ2-7; D may be TRBD1 (7 bases). CDR1 is LNHDA, CDR2 SQIVND, per germline (reference sequence). The CDR3 length is 12 residues. The CDR3 loop reads CGPRRGPCEQYF. The CDR3 DNA is TGTGGCCCGCGGAGGGGGCCCTGCGAGCAGTACTTC.

The table lists this clonotype with many counts. The CDR3 region has the DNA TGTGCCAGTAGTATCGCACCTAGCCGGGGGAACATTCAGTACTTC. Translation: CASSIAPSRGNIQYF. The chain employs TRBV19 and TRBJ2-4; D is possibly TRBD2 (6 bases). V dropped 3 bases and J dropped 7 bases, with 16 bases sitting between them. This CDR3 has 15 residues. Looked up from germline, CDR1 is LNHDA and CDR2 is SQIVND (reference sequence).

The chain recombines TRBV7-6 with TRBJ2-1, with D possibly TRBD1 on 5 matching bases. The CDR3 covers 13 residues. V lost 4 bases to trimming and J lost 5 bases, with 9 bases between them. Germline CDR1 reads SGHVS; CDR2 reads FNYEAQ. The CDR3 bases are TGTGCCAGCAGCTCAGGACACAACAATGAGCAGTTCTTC. Protein sequence: CASSSGHNNEQFF.

This clonotype has only a few counts. This rearrangement joins TRBV6-2 or TRBV6-3 to TRBJ2-7; no clear D. The CDR3 runs 14 residues. V lost 2 bases to trimming and J lost 6 bases, with 14 bases between them. Germline CDR1 reads MNHEY; CDR2 reads SVGEGT. DNA of the CDR3: TGTGCCAGCAGTTACGAGACTGTGCCTGTCGAGCAGTACTTC. Translated: CASSYETVPVEQYF.

This clonotype was detected ten times or more. The gene calls are TRBV28 and TRBJ2-5; tentatively, D is TRBD2 (6 bases). Germline V gene data show CDR1 as MDHEN and CDR2 as SYDVKM. This CDR3 is built from 13 residues. Trimming removed 5 bases at V and 5 bases at J, with 12 bases between. The CDR3 bases are TGTGCCAGCAGTCTGGGAGGCAGGGAGACCCAGTACTTC. Its translation: CASSLGGRETQYF. The full variable domain, its missing parts supplied by reference TRBV28 and TRBJ2-5, is DVKVTQSSRYLVKRTGEKVFLECVQDMDHENMFWYRQDPGLGLRLIYFSYDVKMKEKGDIPEGYSVSREKKERFSLILESASTNQTSMYLCASSLGGRETQYFGPGTRLLVL.

The chain is built from TRBV19 and TRBJ1-1; D not resolved. The CDR3 extends over 13 amino acids. V dropped 6 bases and J dropped 1 base, with 9 bases sitting between them. The V gene's germline CDR1 is LNHDA and CDR2 SQIVND (reference sequence). This chain's CDR3 is CASRSQKNTEAFF. CDR3 sequence (DNA): TGTGCCAGTAGGAGCCAAAAGAACACTGAAGCTTTCTTT.

The rearrangement uses TRBV9 and TRBJ2-2, with D tentatively TRBD1 (5 bases). Germline values: CDR1 SGDLS, CDR2 YYNGEE. Trimming removed 0 bases at V and 0 bases at J, with 9 bases between. The CDR3 sequence is 16 residues long. The CDR3 is CASSVDWTSNTGELFF. The CDR3 bases are TGTGCCAGCAGCGTAGATTGGACATCGAACACCGGGGAGCTGTTTTTT.

The sample holds many counts of this clonotype. The chain employs TRBV29-1 and TRBJ1-2; D is uncertain. V was trimmed by 1 base and J by 4 bases, leaving 7 bases between them. Per the germline V gene, CDR1 is SQVTM and CDR2 is ANQGSEA. There are 12 residues in the CDR3. CDR3 amino acids: CSVEAHGYGYTF. DNA for the CDR3: TGCAGCGTTGAAGCACACGGCTATGGCTACACCTTC.

This clonotype was detected many times. The rearrangement uses TRBV28 and TRBJ2-3; D is uncertain. In germline, CDR1 is MDHEN, CDR2 SYDVKM. V was pared by 6 bases and J by 0 bases, with 10 bases between. This CDR3 region has 14 residues. For the CDR3, the DNA is TGTGCCAGCAGAAACCAGGACAGCACAGATACGCAGTATTTT. Translation gives CASRNQDSTDTQYF.

The sample holds many counts of this clonotype. The CDR3 sequence: CASSPNTGYEQYF. The CDR3 DNA sequence: TGTGCCAGCAGTCCGAACACCGGCTACGAGCAGTACTTC. This rearrangement joins TRBV28 to TRBJ2-7, with unresolved D. The CDR3 totals 13 residues. Between the trimmed V and J ends, which lost 5 bases and 3 bases, there was a span of 11 bases. The germline CDR1 and CDR2 sequences are MDHEN and SYDVKM.

This clonotype was counted a few times. The gene calls are TRBV5-4 and TRBJ2-1; 12 nucleotides match TRBD2. V dropped 4 bases and J dropped 4; count of bases not matched to a gene: 3. The CDR3 is 15 amino acids. Per germline, CDR1 SGHNT and CDR2 YYREEE (reference sequence). For the CDR3, the DNA is TGTGCCAGCAGCCAAGGGACTAGCGGGTACAATGAGCAGTTCTTC. It encodes CASSQGTSGYNEQFF. Based on the CDR3 plus reference TRBV5-4 and TRBJ2-1, the full variable domain is ETGVTQSPTHLIKTRGQQVTLRCSSQSGHNTVSWYQQALGQGPQFIFQYYREEENGRGNFPPRFSGLQFPNYSSELNVNALELDDSALYLCASSQGTSGYNEQFFGPGTRLTVL.

The chain couples TRBV20-1 to TRBJ2-3; 9 bases map to TRBD2. Germline CDR1 DFQATT, CDR2 SNEGSKA (reference sequence). There are 15 residues in the CDR3. Trimming cost V 5 bases and J 7 bases; bases outside gene matches: 13. As DNA, the CDR3 is TGCAGTGCTGGGGTGAGCGGGGGGTCGGATAATACGCAGTATTTT. It specifies CSAGVSGGSDNTQYF.

This clonotype was seen more than once but under ten times. The chain joins TRBV30 to TRBJ1-2; tentative D call: TRBD1 (6 bases). Trimming removed 2 bases from V and 7 bases from J, with 23 bases in between. The CDR3 runs 16 residues. From germline, CDR1 is GTSNPN and CDR2 SVGIG (reference sequence). In DNA form, the CDR3 reads TGTGCCTGGAGTTACCGGGACACCCTTAGGGTTCGTGGCTACACCTTC. The encoded protein is CAWSYRDTLRVRGYTF.